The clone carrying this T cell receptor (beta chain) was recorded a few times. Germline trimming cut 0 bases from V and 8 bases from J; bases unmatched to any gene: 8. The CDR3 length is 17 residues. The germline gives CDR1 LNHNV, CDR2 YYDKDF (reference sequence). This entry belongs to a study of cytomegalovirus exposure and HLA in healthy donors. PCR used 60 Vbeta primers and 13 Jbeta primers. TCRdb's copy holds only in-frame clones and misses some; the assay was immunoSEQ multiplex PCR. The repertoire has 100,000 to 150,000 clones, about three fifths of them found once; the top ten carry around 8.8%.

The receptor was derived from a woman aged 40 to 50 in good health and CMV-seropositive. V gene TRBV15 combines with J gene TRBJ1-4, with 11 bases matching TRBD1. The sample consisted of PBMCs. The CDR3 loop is CATSREPDRGRGEKLFF. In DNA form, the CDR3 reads TGTGCCACCAGCAGAGAACCGGACAGGGGGCGAGGGGAAAAACTGTTTTTT.